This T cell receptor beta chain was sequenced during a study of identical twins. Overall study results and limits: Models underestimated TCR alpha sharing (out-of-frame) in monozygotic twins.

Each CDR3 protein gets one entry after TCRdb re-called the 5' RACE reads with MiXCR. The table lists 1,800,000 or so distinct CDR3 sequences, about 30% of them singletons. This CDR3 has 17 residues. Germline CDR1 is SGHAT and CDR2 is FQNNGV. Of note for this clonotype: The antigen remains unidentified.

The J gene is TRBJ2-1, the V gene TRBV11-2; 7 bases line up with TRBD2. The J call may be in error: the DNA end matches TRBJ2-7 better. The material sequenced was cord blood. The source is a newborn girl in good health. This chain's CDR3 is CASSLDRGVVIYNEQYF. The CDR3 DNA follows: TGTGCCAGCAGCTTAGACCGGGGGGTTGTAATCTACAATGAGCAGTACTTC.